What follows are 5 T cell receptor beta chains derived from one specimen sequenced in a study of regulatory T cells in long-lasting Graves disease. Libraries of TCR beta came from iRepertoire HTBI primers plus Arm-PCR of CDR3 regions. TCRdb re-called the multiplex PCR reads through MiXCR, storing one row per CDR3 protein. Altogether some 250,000 distinct CDR3 sequences are present, under 20% being singletons, with the ten largest covering 12% to 15%. Time point meaning: newly diagnosed GD, antithyroid drugs for less than 3 months. RNA from PBMCs was the source of the TCR library. This sample also belongs to another study, concerning T cells in Graves' hyperthyroidism and ophthalmopathy.

The specimen comprised peripheral blood mononuclear cells (PBMCs), sampled at new diagnosis, from a patient treated with antithyroid drugs. These receptors were obtained from a woman in her thirties with Graves disease.

This clonotype was picked up a small number of times. The genes are TRBV18 and TRBJ2-7, with a weak D call TRBD2 (7 bases). CDR3 length: 16 amino acids. V lost 3 bases and J 4 bases, leaving 19 bases between the germline ends. In germline, CDR1 is KGHSH, CDR2 LQKENI. DNA of the CDR3: TGTGCCAGCTCACCCCAGGGAGGGGGGTACGAGTACGAGCAGTACTTC. Residues: CASSPQGGGYEYEQYF.

This clonotype was recorded many times. The chain links TRBV5-1 to TRBJ1-4, with D perhaps TRBD1 (5 bases). Germline V lookup: CDR1 SGHRS, CDR2 YFSETQ. Trimming took 0 bases from V and 3 from J, leaving 9 bases between them. The CDR3 totals 15 residues. The CDR3 DNA follows: TGCGCCAGCAGCTTGGAAGTAGGGGCTAATGAAAAACTGTTTTTT. Translated: CASSLEVGANEKLFF.

In its sample, this clonotype was seen a few times. The V gene is TRBV5-1, the J gene TRBJ2-7, with D possibly being TRBD1 (6 bases). There are 16 residues in the CDR3. Per germline, CDR1 SGHRS and CDR2 YFSETQ. The V end lost 2 bases, the J end lost 12 bases, and 27 bases lay between the germline ends. The CDR3 loop reads CASSFSSLAAGVIPYF. In DNA, the CDR3 is TGCGCCAGCAGCTTTTCCTCGTTGGCTGCAGGGGTTATACCGTACTTC.

This clonotype occurred many times. The chain joins TRBV18 to TRBJ2-7; 9 nucleotides line up with TRBD1. V was clipped by 3 bases and J by 6 bases; unmatched bases: 9. CDR3 length equals 15 residues. Germline CDR1 and CDR2: KGHSH and LQKENI. The CDR3 sequence is CASSPVTGQGSEQYF. The DNA of the CDR3 is TGTGCCAGCTCACCGGTAACGGGACAGGGTTCCGAGCAGTACTTC.

The V gene is TRBV11-2, the J gene TRBJ2-2, with a possible D match to TRBD1 (7 bases). Trimming took 6 bases from V and 0 from J, leaving 14 bases between them. The CDR3 totals 16 residues. Per germline, CDR1 SGHAT and CDR2 FQNNGV. CDR3 nucleotides: TGTGCCAGCAGGCGGACAGGACTAACGAACACCGGGGAGCTGTTTTTT. As protein: CASRRTGLTNTGELFF.